This section outlines one T cell receptor (beta chain) sequence together with its context. An end of the junction differs from the germline gene, which may be a read error. Donors were nominally healthy when sampled, though unrecorded immune exposures were likely. This record comes from a study of cytomegalovirus exposure and HLA in healthy donors. The PCR had 60 Vbeta and 13 Jbeta primers. This table comes from immunoSEQ multiplex PCR, and its TCRdb copy is limited to in-frame clones, with some not included. The data show some 170,000 clones, around 86% seen once. This CDR3 comprises 11 residues. In germline, CDR1 is SGHNT, CDR2 YYREEE (reference sequence).

The receptor was derived from a man aged 45 to 65 in good health and CMV-seropositive. Sequenced input: PBMCs. The genes are TRBV5-4 and TRBJ2-3, with TRBD1 as a possible D gene (6 bases). CDR3 in DNA: TGTGCCAGCAGCTACCTGGGGGCCGACATGTTT. It encodes CASSYLGADMF.